The following is a T cell receptor (beta chain) sequence with its context. This sample was included in a study of blood T cell repertoires in COVID-19. CDR3 size: 15 residues. After removal of 3 bases from V and 6 bases from J, the junction contained 6 bases not matched to a gene. Looked up from germline, CDR1 is SGHDT and CDR2 is YYEEEE. The age range of participants was 18 to 89 years, with residence in fewer than 25 US areas. Assignment of participants to cohorts was predicated upon participant-reported clinical history. Per the original methods: Nucleated cell number was recorded as an estimate derived from reference gene primer amplification. Repertoires were generated with immunoSEQ multiplex PCR, while TCRdb's copy carries only in-frame clones and drops some. The DNA gave D and trimming, while V, J and clone size come from that table. The table shows about 200,000 clones, with 85% occurring only once.

Sequencing input: PBMCs or T cells enriched from blood (not recorded which). This chain joins TRBV5-6 and TRBJ1-5; 10 bases are a match to TRBD1. This clonotype originated in a man aged 35 to 55 who had recovered from COVID-19. The CDR3 protein is CASSYAGTGVQPQHF. DNA of the CDR3: TGTGCCAGCAGCTATGCCGGGACAGGGGTTCAGCCCCAGCATTTT.